These 3 T cell receptor beta chains were all obtained from the same sample, sequenced in a study of beta chain features in type 1 diabetes. The isolated RNA, all of it, was reverse transcribed, so expressed TCRB transcripts were what got sequenced. Sequenced by immunoSEQ multiplex PCR; TCRdb stores in-frame clones only, minus some. The sample lists approximately 150,000 clones; roughly 60% were seen once. Study-level findings and limits: TCRB CDR3s from Type 1 diabetes patients were moderately but significantly shorter in all four CD4+ subsets.

Their antigen targets remain unknown. Sequences were obtained from naive CD4+ T cells from blood. These receptors all stem from a man under 40 with type 1 diabetes.

DNA for the CDR3: TGCAGCGTTGCCATTGGCGGGTCGGACACTGAAGCTTTCTTT. Translation: CSVAIGGSDTEAFF. The gene calls are TRBV29-1 and TRBJ1-1; D is uncertain. This CDR3 has 14 amino acids. Germline V gene data show CDR1 as SQVTM and CDR2 as ANQGSEA. The V gene lost 4 bases and the J gene lost 3 bases, with 15 bases spanning the gap.

The chain joins TRBV29-1 to TRBJ2-3, with D unclear. The CDR3 extends over 13 amino acids. Trimming left V 4 bases short and J 5 bases short, with 13 bases between. The germline V gene encodes CDR1 SQVTM and CDR2 ANQGSEA. The CDR3 coding sequence is TGCAGCGTTGGTGAAGGGTTGAGAGATACGCAGTATTTT. Protein sequence: CSVGEGLRDTQYF.

The chain employs TRBV30 and TRBJ1-2; D ambiguous. V lost 3 bases to trimming and J lost 8 bases, with 13 bases between them. The CDR3 consists of 12 residues. Germline-derived CDR1 and CDR2 are GTSNPN and SVGIG (reference sequence). This CDR3 is CAWSLNEGGYTF. DNA for the CDR3: TGTGCCTGGAGCCTCAATGAGGGCGGCTACACCTTC.